The clone carrying this TCR beta chain was seen just once. What it binds is unknown. Unrecorded immune exposure was likely among donors, who were nominally healthy when sampled. The data stem from a study of cytomegalovirus exposure and HLA in healthy donors. The PCR contained 60 Vbeta and 13 Jbeta primers. The method was immunoSEQ multiplex PCR; TCRdb's version includes in-frame clones alone and lacks a portion of them. The table shows 110,000 to 150,000 clones, with 65% to 85% occurring only once. Whole-study results and caveats: Later genetic work tied a missense DCLRE1C variant to beta-chain V and J trimming. A few CMV-associated chains were confirmed in vitro to be specific for CMV antigens. Cytomegalovirus status, reportedly, was diagnosed with high specificity and sensitivity by the classifier.

Germline loops: CDR1 SQVTM, CDR2 ANQGSEA. This CDR3 comprises 15 residues. V was pared by 6 bases and J by 3 bases, with 11 bases of the junction left unmatched. Sequencing was carried out using PBMCs. V usage is TRBV29-1 and J usage is TRBJ2-3; 8 nucleotides line up with TRBD2. This TCR was recovered from a man aged 30-40 years in good health and CMV-seronegative. CDR3: CSVHFPSGRTDTQYF. In DNA form, the CDR3 reads TGCAGCGTCCATTTCCCTAGCGGGCGGACAGATACGCAGTATTTT.